This T cell receptor (beta chain) was sequenced for a study of identical twins. V lost 6 bases to trimming and J lost 6 bases, with 9 bases between them. CDR1 is MNHEY and CDR2 is SVGAGI in the germline V gene. This CDR3 contains 12 residues. TCRdb reprocessed the 5' RACE reads with MiXCR, giving one entry per CDR3 protein. The sample gives 420,000 or so distinct CDR3 sequences, less than 20% of which show up once; 12% is in the top ten. This clonotype occurred many times. The rearrangement uses TRBV6-5 and TRBJ2-1; the D is unclear. The receptor's source is a man aged 45 to 65 in good health. The sequenced sample was naive T cells sorted from blood. CDR3 amino acids: CASSTAANEQFF. The CDR3 region has the DNA TGTGCCAGCAGCACCGCAGCCAATGAGCAGTTCTTC.